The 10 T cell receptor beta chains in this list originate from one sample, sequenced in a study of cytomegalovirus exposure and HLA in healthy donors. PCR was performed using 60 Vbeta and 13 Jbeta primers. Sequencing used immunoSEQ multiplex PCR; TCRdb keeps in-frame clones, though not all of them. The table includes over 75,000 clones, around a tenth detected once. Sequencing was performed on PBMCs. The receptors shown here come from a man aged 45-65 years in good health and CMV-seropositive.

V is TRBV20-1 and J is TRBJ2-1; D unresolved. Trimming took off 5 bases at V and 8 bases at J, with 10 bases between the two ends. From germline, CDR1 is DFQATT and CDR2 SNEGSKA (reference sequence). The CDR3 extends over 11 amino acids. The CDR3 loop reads CSAWAGDEQFF. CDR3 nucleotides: TGCAGTGCTTGGGCCGGCGATGAGCAGTTCTTC.

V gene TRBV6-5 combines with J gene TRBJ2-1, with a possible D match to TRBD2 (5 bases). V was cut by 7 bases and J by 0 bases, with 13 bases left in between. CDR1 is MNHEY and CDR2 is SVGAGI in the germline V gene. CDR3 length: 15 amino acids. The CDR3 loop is CASILTAGSYNEQFF. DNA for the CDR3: TGTGCCAGCATCCTAACCGCGGGCTCCTACAATGAGCAGTTCTTC.

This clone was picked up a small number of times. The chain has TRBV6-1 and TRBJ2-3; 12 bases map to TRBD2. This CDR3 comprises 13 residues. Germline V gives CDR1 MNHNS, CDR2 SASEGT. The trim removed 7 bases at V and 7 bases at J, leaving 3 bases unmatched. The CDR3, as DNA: TGTGCCAGCATGACTAGCGGGAGTAATACGCAGTATTTT. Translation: CASMTSGSNTQYF.

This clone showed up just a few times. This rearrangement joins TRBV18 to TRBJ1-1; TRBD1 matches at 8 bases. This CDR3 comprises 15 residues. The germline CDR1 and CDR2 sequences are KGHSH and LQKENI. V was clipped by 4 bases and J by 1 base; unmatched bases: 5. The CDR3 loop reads CASSLSGTGNTEAFF. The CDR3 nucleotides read TGTGCCAGCTCACTTTCCGGGACAGGGAACACTGAAGCTTTCTTT.

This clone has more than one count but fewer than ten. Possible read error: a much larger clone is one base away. The CDR3 region has the DNA TGTGCCAGCAGCGCGGGAAATGAGCAGTTCTTC. Its translation: CASSAGNEQFF. V gene TRBV11-2 combines with J gene TRBJ2-1; D might be TRBD2 (6 bases). CDR3 length equals 11 residues. The germline V gene encodes CDR1 SGHAT and CDR2 FQNNGV. V lost 5 bases and J 7 bases, leaving 6 bases between the germline ends.

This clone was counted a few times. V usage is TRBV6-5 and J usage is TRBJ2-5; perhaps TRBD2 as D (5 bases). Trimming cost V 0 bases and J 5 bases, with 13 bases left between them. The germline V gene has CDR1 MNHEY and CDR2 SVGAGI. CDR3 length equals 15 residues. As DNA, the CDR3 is TGTGCCAGCAGTTACTCGTCTCCGGGGAAGGAGACCCAGTACTTC. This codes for CASSYSSPGKETQYF.

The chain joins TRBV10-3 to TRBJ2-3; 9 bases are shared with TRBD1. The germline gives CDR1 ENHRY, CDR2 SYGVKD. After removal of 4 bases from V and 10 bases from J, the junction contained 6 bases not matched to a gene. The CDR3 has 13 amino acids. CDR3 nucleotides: TGTGCCATCAGTGCGGGACAGGGACCATCGCAGTATTTT. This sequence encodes CAISAGQGPSQYF.

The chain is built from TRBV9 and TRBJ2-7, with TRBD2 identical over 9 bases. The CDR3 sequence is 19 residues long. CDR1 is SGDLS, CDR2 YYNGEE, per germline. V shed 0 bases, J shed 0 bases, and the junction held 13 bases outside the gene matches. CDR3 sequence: CASSVGAGGGPRLSYEQYF. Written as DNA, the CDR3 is TGTGCCAGCAGCGTAGGGGCGGGAGGGGGACCGCGACTCTCCTACGAGCAGTACTTC.

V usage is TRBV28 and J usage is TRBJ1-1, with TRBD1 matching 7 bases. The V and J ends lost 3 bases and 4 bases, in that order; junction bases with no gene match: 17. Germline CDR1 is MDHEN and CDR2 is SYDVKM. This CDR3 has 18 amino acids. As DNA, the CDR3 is TGTGCCAGCAGTTTTCCCATTGACAGGGTCGGGCGGGGCACTGAAGCTTTCTTT. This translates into CASSFPIDRVGRGTEAFF. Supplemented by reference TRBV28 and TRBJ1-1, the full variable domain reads DVKVTQSSRYLVKRTGEKVFLECVQDMDHENMFWYRQDPGLGLRLIYFSYDVKMKEKGDIPEGYSVSREKKERFSLILESASTNQTSMYLCASSFPIDRVGRGTEAFFGQGTRLTVV.

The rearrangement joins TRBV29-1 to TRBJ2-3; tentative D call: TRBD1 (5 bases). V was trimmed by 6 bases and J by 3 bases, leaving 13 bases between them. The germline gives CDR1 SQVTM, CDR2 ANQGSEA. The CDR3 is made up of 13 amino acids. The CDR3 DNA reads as TGCAGCGTAGACAGAGATAATACAGATACGCAGTATTTT. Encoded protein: CSVDRDNTDTQYF.